The source of this TCR beta chain is a study of identical twins. This clonotype was found many times. The target antigen is unknown. Overall study findings and caveats: The abundant beta clonotypes from cord blood had fewer insertions, and memory repertoires had none of this.

MiXCR, applied by TCRdb to the 5' RACE reads, yields one record per CDR3 protein. The profile shows about 520,000 distinct CDR3 sequences, around 20% of them singletons. No donor was unhealthy or non-Caucasian. These sequences were also reported in another study, on T cells expressing NK-cell markers. That investigation notes: With an anti-gamma-delta TCR antibody, sorting in several experiments was kept to alpha-beta TCR T cells. It is unclear if expanded NKG2C-expressing clones target HCMV antigens.

The origin of this receptor is a woman younger than 35 in good health. Sequenced material: CD4+ T cells sorted from blood.

The CDR3 nucleotides read TGTGCCAGCAGTTTCGGACAGGGGAGCGCTCAGCCCCAGCATTTT. Translated: CASSFGQGSAQPQHF. The chain joins TRBV12-3 or TRBV12-4 to TRBJ1-5; TRBD1 aligns across 9 bases. CDR3 size: 15 residues. Trimming cost V 3 bases and J 6 bases; bases outside gene matches: 6.